This entry concerns a single T cell receptor beta chain. Its antigen is unidentified. Trimming removed 4 bases from V and 6 bases from J; junction bases left unmatched: 8. The CDR3 covers 16 residues. Germline loops: CDR1 SGHRS, CDR2 YFSETQ. The record originates from a study of long-term antiretroviral therapy in people with HIV. Overall study results and limits: Across all time points, the repertoire was dominated by clones that expanded before ART. Repertoires in HIV (unlike those of controls) had narrower CDR3 length ranges.

Running of the v3.0 immunoSEQ assay took place at survey level. The assay was immunoSEQ multiplex PCR, and TCRdb's table has in-frame clones only and misses some. This table has 15,000 to 20,000 clones, roughly 78% appearing once. The specimen comprised unsorted PBMCs, sampled at the start of antiretroviral therapy, before treatment. The V gene is TRBV5-1, the J gene TRBJ1-6; 9 bases are shared with TRBD1. The receptor was isolated from a woman between 40 and 50 years old with HIV. As DNA, the CDR3 is TGCGCCAGCAGCCTAACAGGGGGCTTGAGTAATTCACCCCTCCACTTT. It yields the protein CASSLTGGLSNSPLHF.